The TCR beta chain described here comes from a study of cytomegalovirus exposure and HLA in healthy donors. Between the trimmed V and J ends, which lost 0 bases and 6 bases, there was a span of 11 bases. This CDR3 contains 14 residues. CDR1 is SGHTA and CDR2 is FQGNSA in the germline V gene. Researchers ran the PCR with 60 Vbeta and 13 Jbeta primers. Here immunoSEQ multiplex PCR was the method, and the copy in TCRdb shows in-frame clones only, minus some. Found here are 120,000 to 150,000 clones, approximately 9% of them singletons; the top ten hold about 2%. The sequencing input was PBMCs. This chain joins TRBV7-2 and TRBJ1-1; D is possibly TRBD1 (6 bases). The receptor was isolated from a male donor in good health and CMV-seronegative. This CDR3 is CASSLALSGAEAFF. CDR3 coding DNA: TGTGCCAGCAGCTTAGCGCTGTCAGGGGCTGAAGCTTTCTTT.